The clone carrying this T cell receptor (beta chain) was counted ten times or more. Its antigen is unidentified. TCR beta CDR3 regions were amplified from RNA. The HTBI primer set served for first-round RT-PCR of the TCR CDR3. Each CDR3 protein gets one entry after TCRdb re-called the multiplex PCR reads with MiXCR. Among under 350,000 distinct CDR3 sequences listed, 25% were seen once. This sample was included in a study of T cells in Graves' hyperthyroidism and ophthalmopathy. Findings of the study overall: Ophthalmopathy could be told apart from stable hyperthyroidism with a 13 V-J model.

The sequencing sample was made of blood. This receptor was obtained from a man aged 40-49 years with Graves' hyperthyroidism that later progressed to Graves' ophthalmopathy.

CDR3 DNA sequence: TGCGCCAGCAGCTTGGTACCGTCGAGCAGCGGGAGGGCCGACGGATCCTACGAGCAGTACTTC. Translation: CASSLVPSSSGRADGSYEQYF. The V call is TRBV5-1, the J call TRBJ2-7, with 10 bases fitting TRBD2. Trimming took 0 bases from V and 1 from J; bases not matched to a gene: 19. CDR1 and CDR2 (germline): SGHRS, YFSETQ. The CDR3 totals 21 residues. The full variable domain, its missing parts supplied by reference TRBV5-1 and TRBJ2-7, is KAGVTQTPRYLIKTRGQQVTLSCSPISGHRSVSWYQQTPGQGLQFLFEYFSETQRNKGNFPGRFSGRQFSNSRSEMNVSTLELGDSALYLCASSLVPSSSGRADGSYEQYFGPGTRLTVT.